The 24 T cell receptor beta chains given below trace back to one sample, sequenced in a study of cytomegalovirus exposure and HLA in healthy donors. PCR primers comprised 60 Vbeta and 13 Jbeta primers. The assay was immunoSEQ multiplex PCR, and TCRdb's table has in-frame clones only and misses some. This table has about 130,000 clones, about four fifths appearing once. Sequencing input: PBMCs. These receptors originate from a middle-aged woman in good health and CMV-seropositive.

The rearrangement joins TRBV10-2 to TRBJ1-5; possibly TRBD1 for D (6 bases). CDR3 length: 15 amino acids. CDR1 WSHSY and CDR2 SAAADI come from the germline V gene. Trimming took 4 bases from V and 2 from J, leaving 12 bases between them. This CDR3 is CASSVTGSGNQPQHF. The CDR3 DNA sequence: TGCGCCAGCAGTGTTACAGGGTCTGGCAATCAGCCCCAGCATTTT.

The CDR3 loop is CASSLYRGGNTEAFF. The CDR3, as DNA: TGTGCCAGCAGCTTGTATCGTGGAGGGAACACTGAAGCTTTCTTT. The gene calls are TRBV5-8 and TRBJ1-1; D gene ambiguous. In germline, CDR1 is SGHTS, CDR2 YDEGEE. V lost 1 base and J 1 base, leaving 11 bases between the germline ends. CDR3 length: 15 amino acids.

J is TRBJ2-7 and V is TRBV6-1; TRBD1 aligns across 10 bases. Per germline, CDR1 MNHNS and CDR2 SASEGT. This CDR3 spans 15 amino acids. The V and J ends lost 3 bases and 3 bases, in that order; junction bases with no gene match: 5. CDR3 amino acids: CASSEAGTGDYEQYF. Written as DNA, the CDR3 is TGTGCCAGCAGTGAGGCCGGGACAGGGGACTACGAGCAGTACTTC.

The chain carries TRBV30 and TRBJ2-2; TRBD2 matches 12 bases. The V segment lost 3 bases and the J segment 4 bases; nucleotides outside the gene matches: 9. Germline V gives CDR1 GTSNPN, CDR2 SVGIG (reference sequence). This CDR3 is built from 17 residues. The CDR3 DNA sequence: TGTGCCTGGAGGGCACCGCTAGCGGGAGGGGGCACCGGGGAGCTGTTTTTT. Residues: CAWRAPLAGGGTGELFF.

The CDR3 here is CASSPPGTSDGEQFF. DNA of the CDR3: TGTGCCAGCAGCCCCCCCGGGACTAGCGATGGAGAGCAGTTCTTC. The chain employs TRBV7-9 and TRBJ2-1, with 10 bases lining up with TRBD2. CDR1 and CDR2 (germline): SEHNR, FQNEAQ (reference sequence). The CDR3 runs 15 residues. V shed 5 bases and J 10 bases; nucleotides not matched to a gene: 11.

The chain couples TRBV29-1 to TRBJ2-1; the D gene is possibly TRBD1 (7 bases). The CDR3 contains 19 residues. CDR1 is SQVTM, CDR2 ANQGSEA, per germline. The ends were cut back, 7 bases at V and 0 bases at J, with 28 bases in the middle. The CDR3 sequence: CSATGGWTGSYSSYNEQFF. The CDR3 nucleotides are TGCAGCGCCACCGGGGGCTGGACAGGCTCCTATAGCTCCTACAATGAGCAGTTCTTC.

This chain connects TRBV5-4 to TRBJ2-7, with 7 bases matching TRBD1. In germline, CDR1 is SGHNT, CDR2 YYREEE (reference sequence). V dropped 4 bases and J dropped 3; count of bases not matched to a gene: 7. This CDR3 has 14 residues. The CDR3 region has the DNA TGTGCCAGCAGCCCCGGGACAGAATACTACGAGCAGTACTTC. The encoded protein is CASSPGTEYYEQYF.

The V and J genes are TRBV5-8 and TRBJ2-7, with 8 bases fitting TRBD2. V was clipped by 5 bases and J by 2 bases; unmatched bases: 12. Germline CDR1 is SGHTS and CDR2 is YDEGEE. The CDR3 consists of 16 residues. The CDR3 reads CASRDDNSGMAYEQYF. The CDR3 DNA sequence: TGTGCCAGCAGAGACGATAATAGCGGGATGGCCTACGAGCAGTACTTC.

V and J are TRBV23-1 and TRBJ1-4, with D possibly TRBD1 on 6 matching bases. TRBV23-1 falls under the ORF class, with uncertain function. V lost 4 bases and J 2 bases, leaving 17 bases between the germline ends. The CDR3 extends over 17 amino acids. CDR3 in amino acids: CASSPRRRDTTNEKLFF. The CDR3 bases are TGCGCCAGCAGTCCGAGACGCCGGGACACCACTAATGAAAAACTGTTTTTT.

The chain combines TRBV29-1 with TRBJ2-7; 9 bases match TRBD2. Germline V gene lookup returns CDR1 SQVTM and CDR2 ANQGSEA. Trimming at V came to 1 base and at J to 2 bases, leaving 6 bases not matched to a gene. This CDR3 contains 15 residues. The CDR3 spells CSVEAPGLAPYEQYF. The CDR3 region has the DNA TGCAGCGTTGAAGCCCCGGGACTAGCCCCCTACGAGCAGTACTTC.

This chain joins TRBV2 and TRBJ2-5, with 10 positions matching TRBD2. The DNA end is a closer match to TRBJ2-7, so the J assignment may be wrong. The CDR3 has 15 residues. Germline V gene sequence: CDR1 SNHLY, CDR2 FYNNEI. DNA for the CDR3: TGTGCCAGCAGTGAAGCCAGGACTAGCGGACACGAGCAGTACTTC. It is translated as CASSEARTSGHEQYF.

This clone has only a few counts. The chain carries TRBV4-1 and TRBJ2-3; the D is unclear. This CDR3 is 13 amino acids long. With 3 bases removed from V and 4 bases from J, the gap between germline ends came to 8 bases. CDR1 MGHRA and CDR2 YSYEKL come from the germline V gene. CDR3 sequence (DNA): TGCGCCAGCAGCCACCGTGAGGCAGATACGCAGTATTTT. This codes for CASSHREADTQYF.

V is TRBV5-5 and J is TRBJ2-1; TRBD2 matches 8 bases. CDR3 size: 15 residues. Germline V lookup: CDR1 SGHKS, CDR2 YYEKEE (reference sequence). V was clipped by 4 bases and J by 7 bases; unmatched bases: 10. The CDR3, as DNA: TGTGCCAGCAGCCCTACTAGCGGTATGTGGAATGAGCAGTTCTTC. It codes for CASSPTSGMWNEQFF.

V is TRBV5-1 and J is TRBJ1-4; 11 positions agree with TRBD1. In germline, CDR1 is SGHRS, CDR2 YFSETQ. The CDR3 extends over 15 amino acids. The trim removed 4 bases at V and 7 bases at J, leaving 6 bases unmatched. CDR3 residues: CASSAGTGGFEKLFF. The CDR3 region has the DNA TGCGCCAGCAGCGCCGGGACAGGGGGGTTTGAAAAACTGTTTTTT. The whole variable domain, remainder taken from reference TRBV5-1 and TRBJ1-4, is KAGVTQTPRYLIKTRGQQVTLSCSPISGHRSVSWYQQTPGQGLQFLFEYFSETQRNKGNFPGRFSGRQFSNSRSEMNVSTLELGDSALYLCASSAGTGGFEKLFFGSGTQLSVL.

This clone came up a few times. V gene TRBV5-1 combines with J gene TRBJ2-3, with 12 bases identical to TRBD2. This CDR3 has 16 amino acids. V trimming: 4 bases; J trimming: 2 bases; junction bases outside the gene matches: 5. Germline CDR1 and CDR2: SGHRS and YFSETQ. The CDR3 region has the DNA TGCGCCAGCAGCGCTCGACTAGCGGGAGCCACAGATACGCAGTATTTT. Translation: CASSARLAGATDTQYF.

The V call is TRBV30, the J call TRBJ2-1; 8 bases fit TRBD1. This CDR3 contains 14 residues. V dropped 8 bases and J dropped 5; count of bases not matched to a gene: 11. CDR1 and CDR2 from the germline V gene are GTSNPN and SVGIG (reference sequence). The CDR3 nucleotides read TGTGCCGGTTGGCAGGACAGGGAAAACAATGAGCAGTTCTTC. This translates into CAGWQDRENNEQFF.

The chain is built from TRBV28 and TRBJ1-4; tentatively, D is TRBD1 (6 bases). Germline CDR1 is MDHEN and CDR2 is SYDVKM. V dropped 6 bases and J dropped 4 bases, with 15 bases sitting between them. The CDR3 extends over 15 amino acids. CDR3: CASSEQGEGNEKLFF. CDR3 sequence (DNA): TGTGCCAGCAGCGAACAGGGTGAGGGTAATGAAAAACTGTTTTTT. Variable domain in full (rest from reference TRBV28 and TRBJ1-4): DVKVTQSSRYLVKRTGEKVFLECVQDMDHENMFWYRQDPGLGLRLIYFSYDVKMKEKGDIPEGYSVSREKKERFSLILESASTNQTSMYLCASSEQGEGNEKLFFGSGTQLSVL.

The chain has TRBV5-8 and TRBJ2-4; TRBD2 agrees at 11 bases. V gave up 0 bases and J gave up 12 bases; unmatched junction bases: 14. The CDR3 runs 17 residues. Germline values: CDR1 SGHTS, CDR2 YDEGEE. The CDR3 protein is CASSLDALLAGELGQYF. In DNA form, the CDR3 reads TGTGCCAGCAGCTTGGACGCCTTACTAGCGGGAGAGTTGGGTCAGTACTTC.

This chain joins TRBV11-2 and TRBJ2-1; 8 nucleotides agree with TRBD1. The length of the CDR3 is 15 residues. The V segment lost 5 bases and the J segment 7 bases; nucleotides outside the gene matches: 10. Germline V gene sequence: CDR1 SGHAT, CDR2 FQNNGV. CDR3 coding DNA: TGTGCCAGCAGCCCAAGGACAGGGATTGGAAATGAGCAGTTCTTC. Protein sequence: CASSPRTGIGNEQFF.

The gene calls are TRBV5-1 and TRBJ1-6; D is possibly TRBD1 (5 bases). Trimming took 0 bases from V and 8 from J, leaving 12 bases between them. CDR1 SGHRS and CDR2 YFSETQ come from the germline V gene. The CDR3 contains 15 residues. This chain's CDR3 is CASSLARAWYSPLHF. CDR3 nucleotide sequence: TGCGCCAGCAGCTTGGCCAGGGCTTGGTATTCACCCCTCCACTTT.

CDR3 DNA sequence: TGTGCCAGCAGTTCATCAGGGGGCTGGTTAAGGGAGACCCAGTACTTC. Encoded protein: CASSSSGGWLRETQYF. The chain carries TRBV27 and TRBJ2-5; 8 bases match TRBD1. The CDR3 is 16 residues long. V was clipped by 4 bases and J by 5 bases; unmatched bases: 12. Germline V lookup: CDR1 MNHEY, CDR2 SMNVEV (reference sequence).

The rearrangement links TRBV18 to TRBJ2-1; TRBD2 aligns across 9 bases. The length of the CDR3 is 13 residues. The V gene's germline CDR1 is KGHSH and CDR2 LQKENI. The ends lost 3 bases at V and 10 bases at J; junction bases unmatched: 4. The CDR3 sequence is CASSPIAGEEQFF. In DNA form, the CDR3 reads TGTGCCAGCTCACCGATAGCGGGAGAAGAGCAGTTCTTC.

The V call is TRBV30, the J call TRBJ1-5; D unclear. The V gene's germline CDR1 is GTSNPN and CDR2 SVGIG (reference sequence). V lost 2 bases, J lost 0 bases, and 11 bases lay in between. The CDR3 consists of 15 residues. The CDR3 loop reads CAWSRESNSNQPQHF. CDR3 sequence (DNA): TGTGCCTGGAGTCGGGAGAGTAATAGCAATCAGCCCCAGCATTTT. Full variable domain (outside the CDR3, taken from reference TRBV30 and TRBJ1-5): SQTIHQWPATLVQPVGSPLSLECTVEGTSNPNLYWYRQAAGRGLQLLFYSVGIGQISSEVPQNLSASRPQDRQFILSSKKLLLSDSGFYLCAWSRESNSNQPQHFGDGTRLSIL.

This clone was observed a single time. This chain links TRBV4-2 with TRBJ1-1; D unclear. Germline CDR1 is LGHNA and CDR2 is YNFKEQ. This CDR3 contains 15 residues. Trimming took 0 bases from V and 5 from J, leaving 13 bases between them. The CDR3 nucleotides are TGTGCCAGCAGCCAAGATGAGGGATGGGAGACTGAAGCTTTCTTT. Translated: CASSQDEGWETEAFF.